Following are 32 T cell receptor beta chains from one sample sequenced in a study of blood T cell repertoires in COVID-19 (dated by TCRdb to about 2020). Libraries were made using the immunoSEQ multiplex PCR assay. In TCRdb, the immuneACCESS table is reduced to in-frame sequences with V and J assigned. These tables do not hold every clone; where another copy was compared, an unresolved V gene accounts for under half, and the others remain unexplained. This sample is represented by some 120,000 clones; around 88% of them were singletons. The top ten clonotypes cover under 6% of the sample. The sample was peripheral blood. These receptors were obtained from an elderly man with active or convalescent COVID-19.

As DNA, the CDR3 is TGTGCCAGTGGGGACAGGGGGCCAGATACGCAGTATTTT. Translation gives CASGDRGPDTQYF. This chain joins TRBV19 and TRBJ2-3; 12 bases match TRBD1. The V gene's germline CDR1 is LNHDA and CDR2 SQIVND (reference sequence). V dropped 8 bases and J dropped 4; count of bases not matched to a gene: 1. This CDR3 is built from 13 residues.

The V and J genes are TRBV5-1 and TRBJ2-5, with 12 bases matching TRBD1. Per the germline V gene, CDR1 is SGHRS and CDR2 is YFSETQ. J gave up 5 bases and V 0 bases, and 5 bases lay outside the gene matches. This CDR3 has 16 residues. CDR3 nucleotide sequence: TGCGCCAGCAGCTTGGAGGGACAGGGGGCGAGGGAGACCCAGTACTTC. The encoded protein is CASSLEGQGARETQYF.

This clone appeared many times. The chain has TRBV27 and TRBJ1-2; no clear D gene. The CDR3 is 13 residues long. Germline assignment: CDR1 MNHEY and CDR2 SMNVEV (reference sequence). Trimming removed 6 bases from V and 2 bases from J, with 10 bases in between. The CDR3 sequence: CASSSVPNYGYTF. The CDR3 nucleotides read TGTGCCAGCAGCAGCGTCCCAAACTATGGCTACACCTTC.

The V and J genes are TRBV27 and TRBJ2-7; 13 bases fit TRBD2. Trimming cost V 10 bases and J 3 bases; bases outside gene matches: 3. Germline CDR1 and CDR2: MNHEY and SMNVEV (reference sequence). This CDR3 has 13 amino acids. The CDR3 spells CATRTSGGYEQYF. The CDR3 nucleotides are TGTGCCACCCGGACTAGCGGGGGCTACGAGCAGTACTTC.

This sequence joins TRBV14 and TRBJ2-1; TRBD1 matches at 9 bases. V lost 6 bases to trimming and J lost 8 bases; unmatched junction nucleotides: 8. CDR1 is SGHDN, CDR2 FVKESK, per germline. This CDR3 comprises 14 residues. The CDR3 nucleotides are TGTGCCAGCAGTCCCGGGACAGGGAGGGATGAGCAGTTCTTC. It is translated as CASSPGTGRDEQFF.

The V gene is TRBV5-6, the J gene TRBJ2-3; a possible D gene is TRBD2 (6 bases). The CDR3 totals 15 residues. Looked up from germline, CDR1 is SGHDT and CDR2 is YYEEEE. Deletions cut 4 bases from V and 2 bases from J, with 14 bases between. DNA for the CDR3: TGTGCCAGCAGCCGAACTAGGGAGGACACAGATACGCAGTATTTT. It codes for CASSRTREDTDTQYF.

The genes are TRBV5-1 and TRBJ2-2, with 9 bases identical to TRBD1. Germline CDR1 is SGHRS and CDR2 is YFSETQ. CDR3 length: 14 residues. V trimming: 4 bases; J trimming: 7 bases; junction bases outside the gene matches: 5. The CDR3 loop is CASSGGTGIGELFF. CDR3 DNA: TGCGCCAGCAGCGGCGGGACAGGGATCGGGGAGCTGTTTTTT. Full variable domain (missing parts from reference TRBV5-1 and TRBJ2-2): KAGVTQTPRYLIKTRGQQVTLSCSPISGHRSVSWYQQTPGQGLQFLFEYFSETQRNKGNFPGRFSGRQFSNSRSEMNVSTLELGDSALYLCASSGGTGIGELFFGEGSRLTVL.

The rearrangement links TRBV18 to TRBJ2-2, with D perhaps TRBD1 (7 bases). Germline V gene data show CDR1 as KGHSH and CDR2 as LQKENI. The germline V and J ends were trimmed by 4 bases and 6 bases, with 15 bases remaining between them. This CDR3 comprises 15 residues. CDR3 nucleotide sequence: TGTGCCAGCTCACGACAGGAGGGGGCTTCCGGGGAGCTGTTTTTT. Translating it yields CASSRQEGASGELFF.

The V call is TRBV12-5, the J call TRBJ1-5, with 7 positions matching TRBD1. Germline V lookup: CDR1 LGHNT, CDR2 FRNRAP. The trim removed 2 bases at V and 1 base at J, leaving 8 bases unmatched. The CDR3 covers 17 residues. The CDR3 bases are TGTGCTAGTGGTTTGACCCCCGGGACAGCCAGCAATCAGCCCCAGCATTTT. It codes for CASGLTPGTASNQPQHF.

The V call is TRBV12-5, the J call TRBJ1-1; 11 nucleotides line up with TRBD1. With 11 bases clipped from V and 3 bases from J, the junction kept 14 bases outside the gene matches. The CDR3 is 16 residues long. CDR1 LGHNT and CDR2 FRNRAP come from the germline V gene. The CDR3 loop is CARTGTGGVEDTEAFF. The CDR3 DNA sequence: TGTGCTCGAACCGGGACAGGGGGTGTAGAGGACACTGAAGCTTTCTTT.

As for this clone: This specimen includes other DNA sequences encoding the same CDR3. The rearrangement links TRBV9 to TRBJ1-6, with D uncertain. Deletions cut 3 bases from V and 5 bases from J, with 12 bases between. Germline V gene data show CDR1 as SGDLS and CDR2 as YYNGEE. This CDR3 contains 15 residues. CDR3 DNA: TGTGCCAGCAGCGCGGGTGGCGGAGATAATTCACCCCTCCACTTT. Translated: CASSAGGGDNSPLHF. The whole variable domain, remainder taken from reference TRBV9 and TRBJ1-6, is DSGVTQTPKHLITATGQRVTLRCSPRSGDLSVYWYQQSLDQGLQFLIQYYNGEERAKGNILERFSAQQFPDLHSELNLSSLELGDSALYFCASSAGGGDNSPLHFGNGTRLTVT.

The chain links TRBV5-1 to TRBJ2-7; unclear D gene. The ends were cut back, 3 bases at V and 1 base at J, with 8 bases in the middle. CDR3 length equals 13 residues. The germline V gene encodes CDR1 SGHRS and CDR2 YFSETQ. The CDR3 here is CASSSRGSYEQYF. The CDR3 nucleotides read TGCGCCAGCAGCTCCCGCGGATCCTACGAGCAGTACTTC.

As for this clone: A read error may produce the germline difference seen at one junction end. V is TRBV28 and J is TRBJ2-4; no clear D. The germline V gene encodes CDR1 MDHEN and CDR2 SYDVKM. The CDR3 totals 10 residues. The CDR3 reads CASRRGGLHF. In DNA, the CDR3 is TGTGCCAGCAGAAGAGGCGGTTTGCACTTC.

This clone was counted between two and nine times. The chain recombines TRBV19 with TRBJ2-5; D is ambiguous. The V end was cut by 7 bases, the J end by 5 bases, with 20 bases between. Germline CDR1 reads LNHDA; CDR2 reads SQIVND (reference sequence). The CDR3 sequence is 15 residues long. The CDR3 region is CASTLPTYHDETQYF. The CDR3 DNA reads as TGTGCCAGTACACTTCCGACATACCACGACGAGACCCAGTACTTC.

This rearrangement joins TRBV10-2 to TRBJ1-2; D might be TRBD1 (6 bases). The CDR3 has 15 residues. Germline V CDR1 and CDR2: WSHSY, SAAADI. Trimming shortened V by 6 bases and J by 5 bases, and 19 bases separated the two germline ends. CDR3 sequence (DNA): TGCGCCAGCAGCGAGCGAAGGGGGTCTGCTTATGGCTACACCTTC. It yields the protein CASSERRGSAYGYTF.

The sample holds one count of this clone. This CDR3 is CASSPPPGGEETQYF. DNA of the CDR3: TGTGCCAGCAGCCCCCCCCCAGGGGGCGAGGAGACCCAGTACTTC. The gene calls are TRBV3-1 (or the pseudogene TRBV3-2) and TRBJ2-5, with TRBD1 matching over 8 bases. Germline CDR1 and CDR2: LGHDT and YNNKEL (reference sequence). This CDR3 region has 15 residues. Germline trimming cut 4 bases from V and 5 bases from J; bases unmatched to any gene: 9.

The chain couples TRBV20-1 to TRBJ2-1; TRBD2 aligns across 7 bases. Looked up from germline, CDR1 is DFQATT and CDR2 is SNEGSKA (reference sequence). The CDR3 is made up of 15 amino acids. The ends lost 3 bases at V and 8 bases at J; junction bases unmatched: 13. In nucleotides, the CDR3 is TGCAGTGCTAGTACCGGGACTAATGAGGGTCATGAGCAGTTCTTC. Its protein product is CSASTGTNEGHEQFF.

V is TRBV7-2 and J is TRBJ1-2, with D perhaps matching TRBD1 (5 bases). Trimming removed 7 bases at V and 4 bases at J, with 10 bases between. CDR1 and CDR2 from the germline V gene are SGHTA and FQGNSA. CDR3 size: 12 residues. CDR3 sequence reads: CASTVQGYGYTF. Written as DNA, the CDR3 is TGTGCCAGCACCGTCCAGGGCTATGGCTACACCTTC.

The rearrangement uses TRBV20-1 and TRBJ2-7, with a possible D match to TRBD2 (6 bases). This CDR3 is 14 amino acids long. Trimming left V 3 bases short and J 2 bases short, with 14 bases between. Germline CDR1 DFQATT, CDR2 SNEGSKA (reference sequence). CDR3 region: CSASTLAPPYEQYF. The CDR3 DNA follows: TGCAGTGCTAGTACTCTAGCGCCCCCCTACGAGCAGTACTTC.

The rearrangement links TRBV6-5 to TRBJ2-5; 8 nucleotides align to TRBD1. Per germline, CDR1 MNHEY and CDR2 SVGAGI. After removal of 2 bases from V and 1 base from J, the junction contained 6 bases not matched to a gene. This CDR3 has 16 residues. CDR3 in DNA: TGTGCCAGCAGTTACGGCCTCGGGACAGGCCAAGAGACCCAGTACTTC. Translating gives CASSYGLGTGQETQYF.

This rearrangement joins TRBV3-1 (or the pseudogene TRBV3-2) to TRBJ1-4; 9 bases line up with TRBD1. This CDR3 comprises 14 residues. The germline gives CDR1 LGHDT, CDR2 YNNKEL (reference sequence). V lost 4 bases and J lost 5; bases outside the gene matches: 2. Written as DNA, the CDR3 is TGTGCCAGCAGCCCCGGGACAGGGAATGAAAAACTGTTTTTT. As protein: CASSPGTGNEKLFF.

The chain has TRBV30 and TRBJ2-3, with D maybe TRBD1 (6 bases). CDR1 and CDR2 from the germline V gene are GTSNPN and SVGIG (reference sequence). The V end lost 3 bases, the J end lost 1 base, and 14 bases lay between the germline ends. CDR3 length equals 15 residues. CDR3 loop: CAWRLTGLRTDTQYF. As DNA, the CDR3 is TGTGCCTGGAGACTTACAGGGCTTCGCACAGATACGCAGTATTTT.

Of note for this clone: Other DNA sequences in this sample translate to the same CDR3. This rearrangement joins TRBV19 to TRBJ1-1, with D uncertain. Trimming took off 5 bases at V and 4 bases at J, with 14 bases between the two ends. CDR1 is LNHDA and CDR2 is SQIVND in the germline V gene (reference sequence). This CDR3 spans 14 amino acids. DNA for the CDR3: TGTGCCAGTAGTCCTGGGCAGGTGGGCACTGAAGCTTTCTTT. It yields the protein CASSPGQVGTEAFF.

The chain joins TRBV5-1 to TRBJ1-3; D gene uncertain. Germline V lookup: CDR1 SGHRS, CDR2 YFSETQ. Trimming pared 0 bases from V and 2 bases from J, leaving 9 bases between. The CDR3 is 15 residues long. Here the CDR3 reads CASSLAGSAGNTIYF. DNA for the CDR3: TGCGCCAGCAGCTTGGCGGGGTCGGCTGGAAACACCATATATTTT.

This chain connects TRBV28 to TRBJ2-5; 8 bases are a match to TRBD1. Looked up from germline, CDR1 is MDHEN and CDR2 is SYDVKM. J lost 5 bases, V lost 7 bases, and 9 bases had no gene match. CDR3 length equals 14 residues. This chain's CDR3 is CASTAIRGRETQYF. For the CDR3, the DNA is TGTGCCAGCACCGCGATCAGGGGGCGGGAGACCCAGTACTTC.

The sample holds a few counts of this clone. The chain employs TRBV6-6 and TRBJ2-7; 10 bases map to TRBD2. CDR1 and CDR2 from the germline V gene are MNHNY and SVGAGI (reference sequence). The CDR3 is made up of 15 amino acids. Unmatched junction bases numbered 5, after V lost 6 bases and J lost 0 bases. This chain's CDR3 is CASRPLAGDSYEQYF. CDR3 DNA sequence: TGTGCCAGCAGACCTCTAGCGGGGGACTCCTACGAGCAGTACTTC.

This clone was seen more than once but under ten times. The chain uses TRBV7-2 and TRBJ1-1, with D uncertain. Trimming cost V 4 bases and J 1 base, with 10 bases left between them. Germline V gene data show CDR1 as SGHTA and CDR2 as FQGNSA. The CDR3 sequence is 14 residues long. The CDR3 DNA sequence: TGTGCCAGCAGCTCCCTTACAGCGAACACTGAAGCTTTCTTT. Its protein is CASSSLTANTEAFF. Supplemented by reference TRBV7-2 and TRBJ1-1, the full variable domain reads GAGVSQSPSNKVTEKGKDVELRCDPISGHTALYWYRQSLGQGLEFLIYFQGNSAPDKSGLPSDRFSAERTGGSVSTLTIQRTQQEDSAVYLCASSSLTANTEAFFGQGTRLTVV.

The chain is built from TRBV6-2 or TRBV6-3 and TRBJ2-1, with D unresolved. The CDR3 spans 14 residues. Germline CDR1 is MNHEY and CDR2 is SVGEGT. The V end lost 3 bases, the J end lost 0 bases, and 6 bases lay between the germline ends. The DNA of the CDR3 is TGTGCCAGCAGTTATAGGAGCTCCTACAATGAGCAGTTCTTC. Amino acid sequence: CASSYRSSYNEQFF.

The chain recombines TRBV4-1 with TRBJ1-4; 9 bases are shared with TRBD1. The junction had 7 bases not matched to a gene; V was cut back by 6 bases and J by 8 bases. The CDR3 spans 14 residues. Germline loops: CDR1 MGHRA, CDR2 YSYEKL. CDR3 in amino acids: CASSHTGGMEKLFF. Written as DNA, the CDR3 is TGCGCCAGCAGTCATACAGGGGGCATGGAAAAACTGTTTTTT.

The chain couples TRBV19 to TRBJ1-5; 7 nucleotides agree with TRBD1. Germline CDR1 reads LNHDA; CDR2 reads SQIVND (reference sequence). The CDR3 spans 13 residues. With V trimmed by 7 bases and J by 4 bases, 4 bases remained unmatched. The CDR3 protein is CASNAGGNQPQHF. The CDR3, as DNA: TGTGCCAGTAACGCAGGGGGGAATCAGCCCCAGCATTTT. The full variable domain, in which reference TRBV19 and TRBJ1-5 provide the parts outside the CDR3, is DGGITQSPKYLFRKEGQNVTLSCEQNLNHDAMYWYRQDPGQGLRLIYYSQIVNDFQKGDIAEGYSVSREKKESFPLTVTSAQKNPTAFYLCASNAGGNQPQHFGDGTRLSIL.

The rearrangement joins TRBV5-4 to TRBJ1-2; 11 bases agree with TRBD1. V dropped 4 bases and J dropped 1; count of bases not matched to a gene: 6. Germline CDR1 is SGHNT and CDR2 is YYREEE (reference sequence). This CDR3 is 16 amino acids long. CDR3 loop: CASSGTGTGGNYGYTF. CDR3 nucleotide sequence: TGTGCCAGCAGCGGAACCGGGACAGGGGGTAACTATGGCTACACCTTC.

The chain couples TRBV7-2 to TRBJ2-5; 9 nucleotides align to TRBD2. The V and J ends lost 4 bases and 4 bases, in that order; junction bases with no gene match: 10. The CDR3 runs 16 residues. Per germline, CDR1 SGHTA and CDR2 FQGNSA. The CDR3 protein is CASSYAGGAKGETQYF. The CDR3 DNA reads TGTGCCAGCAGCTACGCGGGGGGGGCTAAGGGAGAGACCCAGTACTTC.